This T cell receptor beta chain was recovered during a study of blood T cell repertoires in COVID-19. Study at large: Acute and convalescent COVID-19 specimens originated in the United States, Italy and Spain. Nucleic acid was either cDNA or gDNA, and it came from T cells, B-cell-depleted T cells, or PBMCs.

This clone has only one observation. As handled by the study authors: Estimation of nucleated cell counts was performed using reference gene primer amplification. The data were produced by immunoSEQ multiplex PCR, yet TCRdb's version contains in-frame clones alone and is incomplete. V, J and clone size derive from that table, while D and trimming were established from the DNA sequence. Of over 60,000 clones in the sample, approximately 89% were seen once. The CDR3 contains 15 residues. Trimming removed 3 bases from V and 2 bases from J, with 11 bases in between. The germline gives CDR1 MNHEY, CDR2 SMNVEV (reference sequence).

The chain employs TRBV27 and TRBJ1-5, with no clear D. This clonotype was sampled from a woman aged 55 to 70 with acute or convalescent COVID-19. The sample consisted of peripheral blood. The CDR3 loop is CASSLGRGGNQPQHF. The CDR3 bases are TGTGCCAGCAGTTTGGGTCGGGGTGGCAATCAGCCCCAGCATTTT.